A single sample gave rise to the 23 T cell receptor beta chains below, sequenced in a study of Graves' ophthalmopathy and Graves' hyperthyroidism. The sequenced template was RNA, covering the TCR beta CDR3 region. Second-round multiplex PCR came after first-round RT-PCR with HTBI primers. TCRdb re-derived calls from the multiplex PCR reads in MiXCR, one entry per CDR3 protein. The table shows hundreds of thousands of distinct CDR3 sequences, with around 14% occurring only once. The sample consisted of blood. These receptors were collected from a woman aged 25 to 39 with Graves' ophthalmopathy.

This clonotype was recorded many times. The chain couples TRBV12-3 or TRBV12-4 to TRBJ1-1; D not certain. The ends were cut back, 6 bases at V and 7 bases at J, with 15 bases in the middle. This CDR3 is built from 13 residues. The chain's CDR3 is CASRQPGKSEAFF. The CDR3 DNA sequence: TGTGCCAGCAGACAACCGGGAAAAAGTGAAGCTTTCTTT.

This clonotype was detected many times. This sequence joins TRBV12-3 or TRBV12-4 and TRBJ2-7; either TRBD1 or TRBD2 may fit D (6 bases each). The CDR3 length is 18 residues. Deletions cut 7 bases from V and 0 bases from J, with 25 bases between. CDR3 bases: TGTGCCAGCATCCCTGGGGGGACAAGGAAATATCTCTCCTACGAGCAGTACTTC. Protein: CASIPGGTRKYLSYEQYF.

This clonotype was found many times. CDR3 bases: TGTGCCAGCAGCTCGGGACCGATGAACACTGAAGCTTTCTTT. As protein: CASSSGPMNTEAFF. The gene calls are TRBV7-2 and TRBJ1-1, with a weak D call TRBD1 (5 bases). CDR1 is SGHTA and CDR2 is FQGNSA in the germline V gene. The CDR3 contains 14 residues. V shed 4 bases and J shed 0 bases, with 9 bases lying between them. The variable domain in full, completed from reference TRBV7-2 and TRBJ1-1, reads GAGVSQSPSNKVTEKGKDVELRCDPISGHTALYWYRQSLGQGLEFLIYFQGNSAPDKSGLPSDRFSAERTGGSVSTLTIQRTQQEDSAVYLCASSSGPMNTEAFFGQGTRLTVV.

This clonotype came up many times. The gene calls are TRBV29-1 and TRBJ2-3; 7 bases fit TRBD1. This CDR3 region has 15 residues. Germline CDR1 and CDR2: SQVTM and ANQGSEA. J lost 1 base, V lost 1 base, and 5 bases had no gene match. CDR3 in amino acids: CSVEARTGGTDTQYF. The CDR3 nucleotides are TGCAGCGTTGAAGCTCGGACAGGAGGCACAGATACGCAGTATTTT.

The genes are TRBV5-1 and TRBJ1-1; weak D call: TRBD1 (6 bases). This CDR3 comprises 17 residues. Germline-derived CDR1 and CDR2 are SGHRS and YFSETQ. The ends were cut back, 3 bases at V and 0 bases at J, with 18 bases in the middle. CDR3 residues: CASSSYPPGTMNTEAFF. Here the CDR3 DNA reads TGCGCCAGCAGCTCCTATCCCCCCGGGACAATGAACACTGAAGCTTTCTTT.

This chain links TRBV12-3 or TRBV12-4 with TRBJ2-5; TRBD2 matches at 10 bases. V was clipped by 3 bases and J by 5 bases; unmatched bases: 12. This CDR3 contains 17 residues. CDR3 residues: CASSFRLAGETWETQYF. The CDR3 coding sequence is TGTGCCAGCAGTTTTCGCCTAGCGGGAGAGACTTGGGAGACCCAGTACTTC.

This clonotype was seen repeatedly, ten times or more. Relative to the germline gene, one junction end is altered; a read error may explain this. CDR3 coding DNA: TGTGCCAGCAGTCATGACGGTACAGCGTACGGGCAGTACTTC. Translation gives CASSHDGTAYGQYF. The chain employs TRBV27 and TRBJ2-7; no clear D. The CDR3 is 14 amino acids. From germline, CDR1 is MNHEY and CDR2 SMNVEV (reference sequence).

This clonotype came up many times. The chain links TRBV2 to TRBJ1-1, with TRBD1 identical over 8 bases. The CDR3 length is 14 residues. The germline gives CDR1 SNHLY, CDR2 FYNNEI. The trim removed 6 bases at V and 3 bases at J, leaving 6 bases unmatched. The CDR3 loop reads CASRSGGADTEAFF. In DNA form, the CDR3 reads TGTGCCAGCAGGTCAGGGGGCGCGGACACTGAAGCTTTCTTT. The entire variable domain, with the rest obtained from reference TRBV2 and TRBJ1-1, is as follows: EPEVTQTPSHQVTQMGQEVILRCVPISNHLYFYWYRQILGQKVEFLVSFYNNEISEKSEIFDDQFSVERPDGSNFTLKIRSTKLEDSAMYFCASRSGGADTEAFFGQGTRLTVV.

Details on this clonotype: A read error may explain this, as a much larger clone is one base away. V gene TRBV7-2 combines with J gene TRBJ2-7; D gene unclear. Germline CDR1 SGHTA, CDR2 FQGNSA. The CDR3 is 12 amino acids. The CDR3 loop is CASSLSDQEQCF. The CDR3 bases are TGTGCCAGCAGCCTCTCTGATCAAGAGCAGTGCTTC. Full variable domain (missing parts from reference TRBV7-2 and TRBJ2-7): GAGVSQSPSNKVTEKGKDVELRCDPISGHTALYWYRQSLGQGLEFLIYFQGNSAPDKSGLPSDRFSAERTGGSVSTLTIQRTQQEDSAVYLCASSLSDQEQCFGPGTRLTVT.

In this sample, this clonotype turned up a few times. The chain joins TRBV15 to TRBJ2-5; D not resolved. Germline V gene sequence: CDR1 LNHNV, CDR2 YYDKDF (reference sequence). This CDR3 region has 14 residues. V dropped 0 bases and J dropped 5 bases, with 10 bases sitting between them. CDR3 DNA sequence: TGTGCCACCAGCAGAGACGGGTCCCCGGAGACCCAGTACTTC. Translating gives CATSRDGSPETQYF.

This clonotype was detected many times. This chain's CDR3 is CASSGVSAAYEQYF. The CDR3 nucleotides read TGTGCCAGCAGTGGTGTTAGCGCGGCCTACGAGCAGTACTTC. The chain links TRBV2 to TRBJ2-7; possible D gene TRBD2, 5 bases. The CDR3 covers 14 residues. Looked up from germline, CDR1 is SNHLY and CDR2 is FYNNEI. The V end was cut by 4 bases, the J end by 2 bases, with 12 bases between.

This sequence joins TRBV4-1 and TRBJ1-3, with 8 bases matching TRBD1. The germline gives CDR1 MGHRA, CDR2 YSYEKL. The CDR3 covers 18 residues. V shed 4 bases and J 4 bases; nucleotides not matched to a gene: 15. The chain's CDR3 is CASSPGSEQGARGNTIYF. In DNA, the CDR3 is TGCGCCAGCAGCCCCGGAAGTGAGCAGGGGGCGCGCGGAAACACCATATATTTT.

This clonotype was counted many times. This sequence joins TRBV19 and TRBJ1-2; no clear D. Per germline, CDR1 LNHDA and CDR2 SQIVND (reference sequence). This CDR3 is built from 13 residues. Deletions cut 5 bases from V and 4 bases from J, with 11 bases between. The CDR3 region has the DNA TGTGCCAGTAGTGGACCTAATGGCTATGGCTACACCTTC. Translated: CASSGPNGYGYTF.

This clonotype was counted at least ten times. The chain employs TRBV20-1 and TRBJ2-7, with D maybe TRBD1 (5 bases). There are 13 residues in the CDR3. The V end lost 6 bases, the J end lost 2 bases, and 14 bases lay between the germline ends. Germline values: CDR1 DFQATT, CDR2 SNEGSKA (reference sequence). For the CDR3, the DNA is TGCAGTGCCGCAGGGATGCGAACCTACGAGCAGTACTTC. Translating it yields CSAAGMRTYEQYF.

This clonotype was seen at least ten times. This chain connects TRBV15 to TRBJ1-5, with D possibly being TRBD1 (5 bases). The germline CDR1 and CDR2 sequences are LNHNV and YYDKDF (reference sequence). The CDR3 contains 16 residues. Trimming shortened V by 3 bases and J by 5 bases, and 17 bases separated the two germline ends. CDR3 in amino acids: CATSSRDGHFDQPQHF. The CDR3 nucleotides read TGTGCCACCAGCAGCCGGGACGGCCATTTCGATCAGCCCCAGCATTTT.

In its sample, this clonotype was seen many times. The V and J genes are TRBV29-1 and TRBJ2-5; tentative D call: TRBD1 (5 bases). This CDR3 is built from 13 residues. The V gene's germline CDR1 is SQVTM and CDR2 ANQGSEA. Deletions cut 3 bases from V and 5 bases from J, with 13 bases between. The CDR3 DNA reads TGCAGCGTTGACTGGGGCGTCCGTGAGACCCAGTACTTC. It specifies CSVDWGVRETQYF.

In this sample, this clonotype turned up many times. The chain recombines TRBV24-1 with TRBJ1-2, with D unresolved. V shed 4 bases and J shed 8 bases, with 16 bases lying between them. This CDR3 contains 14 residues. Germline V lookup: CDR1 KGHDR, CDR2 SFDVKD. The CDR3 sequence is CATSEADYRAGYTF. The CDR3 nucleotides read TGTGCCACCAGTGAGGCGGACTATCGGGCGGGCTACACCTTC.

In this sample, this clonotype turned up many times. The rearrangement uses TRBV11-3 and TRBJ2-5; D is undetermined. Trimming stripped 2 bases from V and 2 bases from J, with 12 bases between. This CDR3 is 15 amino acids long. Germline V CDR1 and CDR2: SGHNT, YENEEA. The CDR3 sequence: CASSLLSDDQETQYF. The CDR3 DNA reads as TGTGCCAGCAGCTTACTTTCGGACGATCAAGAGACCCAGTACTTC.

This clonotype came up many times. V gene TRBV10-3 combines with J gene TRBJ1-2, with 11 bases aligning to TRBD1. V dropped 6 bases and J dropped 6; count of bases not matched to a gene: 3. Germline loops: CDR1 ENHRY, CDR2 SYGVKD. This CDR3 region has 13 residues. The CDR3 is CAISLGQGDGYTF. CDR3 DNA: TGTGCCATCAGCCTGGGACAGGGGGATGGCTACACCTTC.

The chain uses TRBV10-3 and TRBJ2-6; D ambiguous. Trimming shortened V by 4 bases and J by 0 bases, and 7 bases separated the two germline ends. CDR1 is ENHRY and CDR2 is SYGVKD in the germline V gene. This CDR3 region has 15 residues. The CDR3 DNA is TGTGCCATCAGTGGCAACCTCTCTGGGGCCAACGTCCTGACTTTC. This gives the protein CAISGNLSGANVLTF.

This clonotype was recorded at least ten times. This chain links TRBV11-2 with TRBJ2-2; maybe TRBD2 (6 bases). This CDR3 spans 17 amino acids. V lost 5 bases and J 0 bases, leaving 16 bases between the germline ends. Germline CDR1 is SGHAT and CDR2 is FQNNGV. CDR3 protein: CASSPNPLASNTGELFF. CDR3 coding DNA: TGTGCCAGCAGCCCAAATCCCCTAGCGTCGAACACCGGGGAGCTGTTTTTT. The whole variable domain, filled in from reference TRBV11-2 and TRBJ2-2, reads EAGVAQSPRYKIIEKRQSVAFWCNPISGHATLYWYQQILGQGPKLLIQFQNNGVVDDSQLPKDRFSAERLKGVDSTLKIQPAKLEDSAVYLCASSPNPLASNTGELFFGEGSRLTVL.

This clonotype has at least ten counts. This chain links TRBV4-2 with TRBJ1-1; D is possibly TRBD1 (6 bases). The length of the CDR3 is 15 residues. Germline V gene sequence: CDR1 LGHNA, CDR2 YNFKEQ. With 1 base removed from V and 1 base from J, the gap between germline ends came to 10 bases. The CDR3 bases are TGTGCCAGCAGCCAAGGGCAGGGGCAGAACACTGAAGCTTTCTTT. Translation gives CASSQGQGQNTEAFF.

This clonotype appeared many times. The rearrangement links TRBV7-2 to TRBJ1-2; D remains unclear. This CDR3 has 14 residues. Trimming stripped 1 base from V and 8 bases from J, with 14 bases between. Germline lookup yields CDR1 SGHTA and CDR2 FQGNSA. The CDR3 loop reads CASSLGLKAEGYTF. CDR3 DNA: TGTGCCAGCAGCTTAGGGTTGAAGGCGGAAGGCTACACCTTC.